The rows below give T cell receptor beta chains drawn from one sample of a study of T cells in Graves' hyperthyroidism and ophthalmopathy. TCRdb reprocessed the multiplex PCR reads with MiXCR, giving one entry per CDR3 protein. This sample has 550,000 to 600,000 distinct CDR3 sequences, with 46% found just once. The source material was peripheral blood or thyroid tissue (not recorded which). The receptors derive from an adult woman with Graves' disease, either hyperthyroidism or ophthalmopathy (not recorded which). CDR3s include the opening cysteine and the closing phenylalanine or tryptophan. Each record gives: V gene, D gene, CDR3 protein. The D gene is left open where the match is weak.

>TRBV9|-
CASSVREFDEQYF
>TRBV7-8|-
CASSYTMAETQYF
>TRBV7-9|-
CASSFGTSGRNEPQHF
>TRBV11-2|-
CASSTTGFYGYTF
>TRBV25-1|-
CASSKNLKYQETQYF
>TRBV7-9|-
CASSLGRVGDLRNTEAFF
>TRBV5-6|-
CASSLMAVRSEAFF
>TRBV7-9|-
CASSFGGDYGYTF
>TRBV7-9|-
CASSLLTAGYGYTF
>TRBV9|TRBD1
CASSVGTGENQPQHF
>TRBV5-1|-
CASSSQNRAFVGEQYF
>TRBV7-8|-
CASTIVRDTTIYF
>TRBV20-1|-
CSARDGGKQETQYF
>TRBV6-1|-
CASSEDRDGDGYTF
>TRBV3-1|-
CASSQNTFYEQYF
>TRBV6-2/TRBV6-3|-
CASSYKRVFGTGELFF
>TRBV11-2|-
CASSSGLRGTNQPQHF
>TRBV7-9|-
CATSKGRQPDEQYF
>TRBV7-9|-
CASSLVGVGTGELFF
>TRBV7-9|-
CASSQATGGVEDGYTF
>TRBV7-3|TRBD2
CASSLTHGGRTTDTQYF
>TRBV5-8|-
CASSLPGLAPLHF
>TRBV5-1|-
CASSLGQKDTEAFF
>TRBV4-1|-
CASSQGRGLTKQETQYF
>TRBV12-3/TRBV12-4|-
CASSFNRVANQPQHF
>TRBV5-1|TRBD2
CASSLYGTSWAYEQYF
>TRBV6-5|-
CASSYSEGSGNTIYF
>TRBV29-1|TRBD2
CSISGRSSYEQYF
>TRBV6-1|-
CDSSVGTGALYGHTF
>TRBV5-6|-
CASSLRGTGETQYF
>TRBV20-1|TRBD1
CSAKTGRLEGNSPLHF
>TRBV12-3/TRBV12-4|-
CASSPAGHYNSPLHF
>TRBV7-3|TRBD2
CASSPRASGSYEQFF
>TRBV2|-
CASKGLMGGGNQPQHF
>TRBV4-1|TRBD2
CASSQDAGEGSYEPYF
>TRBV5-1|-
CASSLGFQTEAFF
>TRBV4-1|-
CASSLNRALYF
>TRBV2|-
CASSEALLGNNQPQHF
>TRBV12-3/TRBV12-4|-
CASSPTGPGGNQPQHF
>TRBV7-9|-
CASSITYGYTF